This T cell receptor beta chain stems from a study of Ad26.COV2.S vaccination and SARS-CoV-2 variants. Treatment described: 15 to 20 received Ad26.COV2.S at low or high dose, single or two shots; five or six received placebo; per-sample allocation not given. Sampling was performed 63 days after the first vaccine or placebo injection. Study-level results: Vaccinated individuals (as opposed to placebo recipients) had higher spike-specific TCR breadth.

Libraries were prepared by immunoSEQ multiplex PCR; TCRdb keeps only in-frame clonotypes and omits some of them. The sample carries about 350,000 clones, roughly 91% recorded once. Germline assignment: CDR1 MNHEY and CDR2 SMNVEV (reference sequence). Losses at the gene ends were 4 bases for V and 9 bases for J; bases not matched to a gene: 10. This CDR3 has 16 amino acids. Worth noting for this clone: What it binds is unknown.

This specimen consisted of peripheral blood, obtained in a trial of Ad26.COV2.S vaccine versus placebo. This receptor was obtained from a person between 18 and 65 years old who received the Ad26.COV2.S COVID-19 vaccine or a placebo. The genes are TRBV27 and TRBJ2-1, with 12 nucleotides matching TRBD2. DNA for the CDR3: TGTGCCAGCAGTTCCAAGACTAGCGGGAGAAGGAGTGAGCAGTTCTTC. Its protein is CASSSKTSGRRSEQFF.